This T cell receptor (beta chain) was observed in a study of T cell repertoires in cytomegalovirus infection. Study summary: In the study, CMV epitopes included recently identified HLA-C-restricted and well-studied HLA-B-restricted ones.

About this clonotype itself: Its antigen is unknown.

TCRdb re-called the reads with MiXCR, one entry per CDR3 protein. The sample records some 920,000 distinct CDR3 sequences, about a third being singletons. Per germline, CDR1 MGHRA and CDR2 YSYEKL. The V end was cut by 0 bases, the J end by 4 bases, with 16 bases between. The CDR3 contains 17 residues. The chain employs TRBV4-1 and TRBJ2-1, with D tentatively TRBD1 (6 bases). The source of this sequence is a human donor in good health (CMV status not recorded). Some clones in this sample may be carry-over from other donors' samples. The sample in question was cultured CD8+ T cells from PBMCs, obtained from culture after CMV antigen stimulation. The CDR3 protein is CASSQDGHRDLYNEQFF. In DNA form, the CDR3 reads TGCGCCAGCAGCCAAGATGGCCACAGGGACCTATACAATGAGCAGTTCTTC.